The clone carrying this TCR beta chain was detected once. The sample originates from a study of cytomegalovirus exposure and HLA in healthy donors. The PCR used 60 Vbeta and 13 Jbeta primers. Assay used: immunoSEQ multiplex PCR; TCRdb lists only in-frame clones, some missing. The data contain 200,000 to 250,000 clones, approximately 81% of them singletons. These donors, healthy bone marrow donors, were studied. This clonotype was obtained from a human donor in good health. The specimen was PBMCs.

The CDR3 sequence is CAWRGGQLYTEAFF. CDR3 coding DNA: TGTGCCTGGAGAGGCGGGCAGCTTTACACTGAAGCTTTCTTT. The rearrangement links TRBV30 to TRBJ1-1; the D is unclear. The V end lost 3 bases, the J end lost 3 bases, and 14 bases lay between the germline ends. The length of the CDR3 is 14 residues. In germline, CDR1 is GTSNPN, CDR2 SVGIG (reference sequence). Full variable domain (outside the CDR3, taken from reference TRBV30 and TRBJ1-1): SQTIHQWPATLVQPVGSPLSLECTVEGTSNPNLYWYRQAAGRGLQLLFYSVGIGQISSEVPQNLSASRPQDRQFILSSKKLLLSDSGFYLCAWRGGQLYTEAFFGQGTRLTVV.